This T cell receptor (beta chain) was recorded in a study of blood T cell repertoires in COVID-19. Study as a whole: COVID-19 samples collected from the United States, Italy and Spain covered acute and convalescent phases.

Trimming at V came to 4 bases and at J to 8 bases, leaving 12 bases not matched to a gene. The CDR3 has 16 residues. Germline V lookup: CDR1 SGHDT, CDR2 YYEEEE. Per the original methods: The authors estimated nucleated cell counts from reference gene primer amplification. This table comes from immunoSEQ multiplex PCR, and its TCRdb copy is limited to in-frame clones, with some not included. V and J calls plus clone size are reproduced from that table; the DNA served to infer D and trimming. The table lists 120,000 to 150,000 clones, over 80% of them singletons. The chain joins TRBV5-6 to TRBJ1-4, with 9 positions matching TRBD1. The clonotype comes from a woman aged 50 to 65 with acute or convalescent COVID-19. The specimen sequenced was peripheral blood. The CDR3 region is CASSANSGTGREKLFF. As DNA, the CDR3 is TGTGCCAGCAGCGCAAACTCCGGGACAGGGCGCGAAAAACTGTTTTTT.